The clone carrying this TCR beta chain appeared a few times. Clones were sequenced by immunoSEQ multiplex PCR, and TCRdb holds only the in-frame ones, with some missing. The data contain 650,000 to 750,000 clones, about two thirds of them singletons. This sample is drawn from a study of shared clonotypes between healthy human individuals. Germline values: CDR1 SEHNR, CDR2 FQNEAQ (reference sequence). The CDR3 runs to 14 residues. V lost 1 base and J lost 7, with 11 bases in between. Material: memory CD4+ T cells sorted from blood. Stated subset: CD45RA-negative fraction. This chain joins TRBV7-9 and TRBJ2-1; D possibly corresponds to TRBD2 (5 bases). The receptor was isolated from a woman aged 30 to 39 in good health. CDR3 coding DNA: TGTGCCAGCAGCTTAGGAGGACTCTTTAATGAGCAGTTCTTC. This translates into CASSLGGLFNEQFF. Looking up the rest from reference TRBV7-9 and TRBJ2-1 gives the full variable domain: DTGVSQNPRHKITKRGQNVTFRCDPISEHNRLYWYRQTLGQGPEFLTYFQNEAQLEKSRLLSDRFSAERPKGSFSTLEIQRTEQGDSAMYLCASSLGGLFNEQFFGPGTRLTVL.